The 3 T cell receptor beta chains below come from one sample, sequenced in a study of T cell changes during pregnancy in multiple sclerosis. Measured with immunoSEQ multiplex PCR; TCRdb has only the in-frame clones, and not every one. The data hold 65,000 to 90,000 clones, with approximately 92% observed a single time. Material: peripheral blood, obtained in the third trimester of pregnancy. Receptors were obtained from a female donor in good health, enrolled as a control in a pregnancy study.

This chain joins TRBV4-1 and TRBJ1-1; 9 nucleotides match TRBD1. The V gene's germline CDR1 is MGHRA and CDR2 YSYEKL. Germline trimming cut 4 bases from V and 1 base from J; bases unmatched to any gene: 7. The CDR3 totals 16 residues. The CDR3 coding sequence is TGCGCCAGCAGCCTGACCCGGGACAGGGCGAACACTGAAGCTTTCTTT. It translates to CASSLTRDRANTEAFF.

This clone was observed once. The rearrangement links TRBV5-4 to TRBJ1-2; possibly TRBD1 for D (6 bases). Trimming took off 2 bases at V and 4 bases at J, with 12 bases between the two ends. This CDR3 is built from 14 residues. Germline V lookup: CDR1 SGHNT, CDR2 YYREEE (reference sequence). The CDR3 region is CASSFDRQSYGYTF. CDR3 coding DNA: TGTGCCAGCAGCTTCGACAGGCAATCCTATGGCTACACCTTC.

The chain links TRBV2 to TRBJ1-5; D unresolved. V was shortened by 6 bases and J by 1 base, with 7 bases between the two germline ends. Per germline, CDR1 SNHLY and CDR2 FYNNEI. The CDR3 sequence is 13 residues long. CDR3 DNA sequence: TGTGCCAGCAGGACGGAGAGCAATCAGCCCCAGCATTTT. It encodes CASRTESNQPQHF.